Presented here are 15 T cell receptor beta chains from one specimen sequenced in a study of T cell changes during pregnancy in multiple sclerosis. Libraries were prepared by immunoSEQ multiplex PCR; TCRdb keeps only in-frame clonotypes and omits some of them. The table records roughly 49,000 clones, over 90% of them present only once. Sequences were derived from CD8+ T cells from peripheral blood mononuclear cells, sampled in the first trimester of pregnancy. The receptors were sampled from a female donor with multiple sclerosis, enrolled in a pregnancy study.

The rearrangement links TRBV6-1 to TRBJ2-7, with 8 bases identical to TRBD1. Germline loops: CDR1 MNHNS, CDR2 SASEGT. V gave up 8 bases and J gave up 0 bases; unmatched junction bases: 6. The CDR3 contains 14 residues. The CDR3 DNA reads TGTGCCAGCCCGGAGGGGACAGGCTCCTACGAGCAGTACTTC. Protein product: CASPEGTGSYEQYF.

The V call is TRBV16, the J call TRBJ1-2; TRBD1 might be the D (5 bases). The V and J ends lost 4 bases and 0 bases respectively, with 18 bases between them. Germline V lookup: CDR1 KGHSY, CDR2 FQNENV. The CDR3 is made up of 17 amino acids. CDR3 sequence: CASSPLRGPLSNYGYTF. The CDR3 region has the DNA TGTGCCAGCAGCCCCCTGCGGGGACCATTATCTAACTATGGCTACACCTTC.

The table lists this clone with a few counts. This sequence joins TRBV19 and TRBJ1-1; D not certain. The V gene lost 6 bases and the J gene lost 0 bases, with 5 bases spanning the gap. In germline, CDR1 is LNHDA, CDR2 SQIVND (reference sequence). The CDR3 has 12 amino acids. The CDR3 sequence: CASSPLNTEAFF. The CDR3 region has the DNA TGTGCCAGTAGCCCTCTGAACACTGAAGCTTTCTTT.

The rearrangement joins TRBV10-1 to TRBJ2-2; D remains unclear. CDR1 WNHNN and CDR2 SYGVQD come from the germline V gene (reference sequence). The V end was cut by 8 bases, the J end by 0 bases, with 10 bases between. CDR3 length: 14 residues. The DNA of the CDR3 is TGCGCCAGCTCGAACTTCCCGAACACCGGGGAGCTGTTTTTT. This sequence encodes CASSNFPNTGELFF.

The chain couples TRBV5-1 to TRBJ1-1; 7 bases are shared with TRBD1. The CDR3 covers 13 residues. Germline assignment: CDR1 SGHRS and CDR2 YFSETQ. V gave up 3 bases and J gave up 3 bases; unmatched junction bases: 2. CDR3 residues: CASSSGQDTEAFF. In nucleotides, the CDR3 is TGCGCCAGCAGCTCTGGACAGGACACTGAAGCTTTCTTT.

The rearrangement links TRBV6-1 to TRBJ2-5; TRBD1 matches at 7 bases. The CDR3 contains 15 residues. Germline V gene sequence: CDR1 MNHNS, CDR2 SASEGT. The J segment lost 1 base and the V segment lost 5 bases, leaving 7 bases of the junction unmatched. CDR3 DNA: TGTGCCAGCAGTTGGGACAGAGGGGGCCAAGAGACCCAGTACTTC. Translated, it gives CASSWDRGGQETQYF.

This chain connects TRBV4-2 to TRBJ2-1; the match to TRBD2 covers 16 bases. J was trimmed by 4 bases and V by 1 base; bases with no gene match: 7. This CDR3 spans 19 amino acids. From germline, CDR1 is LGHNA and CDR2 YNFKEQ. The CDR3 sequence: CASSQGTGLAGGVYNEQFF. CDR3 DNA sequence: TGTGCCAGCAGCCAAGGAACGGGACTAGCGGGAGGGGTATACAATGAGCAGTTCTTC.

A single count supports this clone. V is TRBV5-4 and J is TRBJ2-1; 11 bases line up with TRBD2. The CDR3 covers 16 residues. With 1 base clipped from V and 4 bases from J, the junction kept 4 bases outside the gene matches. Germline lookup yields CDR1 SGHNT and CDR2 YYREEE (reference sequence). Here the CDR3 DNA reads TGTGCCAGCAGCTTGCGGACTAGCGGGCCATACAATGAGCAGTTCTTC. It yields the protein CASSLRTSGPYNEQFF.

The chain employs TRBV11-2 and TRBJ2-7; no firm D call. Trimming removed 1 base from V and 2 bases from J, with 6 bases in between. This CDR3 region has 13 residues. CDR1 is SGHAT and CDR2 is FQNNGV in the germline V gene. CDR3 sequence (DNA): TGTGCCAGCAGCTTAGCTTCTACCTACGAGCAGTACTTC. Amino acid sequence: CASSLASTYEQYF. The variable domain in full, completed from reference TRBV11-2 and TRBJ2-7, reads EAGVAQSPRYKIIEKRQSVAFWCNPISGHATLYWYQQILGQGPKLLIQFQNNGVVDDSQLPKDRFSAERLKGVDSTLKIQPAKLEDSAVYLCASSLASTYEQYFGPGTRLTVT.

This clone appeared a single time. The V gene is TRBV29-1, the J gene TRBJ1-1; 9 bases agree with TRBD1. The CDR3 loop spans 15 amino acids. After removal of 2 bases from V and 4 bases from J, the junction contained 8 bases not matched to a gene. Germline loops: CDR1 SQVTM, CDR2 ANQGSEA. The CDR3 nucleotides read TGCAGCGTTGAAAGGGTCGGGACAGGGACCACTGAAGCTTTCTTT. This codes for CSVERVGTGTTEAFF.

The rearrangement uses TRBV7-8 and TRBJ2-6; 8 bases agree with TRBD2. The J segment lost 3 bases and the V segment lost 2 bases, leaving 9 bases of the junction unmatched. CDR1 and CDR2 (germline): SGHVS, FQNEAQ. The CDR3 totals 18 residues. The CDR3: CASSLSAGGYRGANVLTF. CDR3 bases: TGTGCCAGCAGCTTATCGGCGGGGGGCTACCGTGGGGCCAACGTCCTGACTTTC.

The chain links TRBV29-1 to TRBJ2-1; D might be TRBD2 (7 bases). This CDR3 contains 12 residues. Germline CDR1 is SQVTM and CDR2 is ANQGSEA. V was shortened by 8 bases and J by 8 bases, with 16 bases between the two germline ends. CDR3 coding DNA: TGCAGCATTAGCGGGTCAGGGGATGAGCAGTTCTTC. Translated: CSISGSGDEQFF.

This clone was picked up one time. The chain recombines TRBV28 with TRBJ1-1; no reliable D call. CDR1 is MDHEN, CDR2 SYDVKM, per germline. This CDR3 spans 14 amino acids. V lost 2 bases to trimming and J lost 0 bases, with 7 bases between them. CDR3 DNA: TGTGCCAGCAGTTTAGGCCAGTTGAACACTGAAGCTTTCTTT. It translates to CASSLGQLNTEAFF.

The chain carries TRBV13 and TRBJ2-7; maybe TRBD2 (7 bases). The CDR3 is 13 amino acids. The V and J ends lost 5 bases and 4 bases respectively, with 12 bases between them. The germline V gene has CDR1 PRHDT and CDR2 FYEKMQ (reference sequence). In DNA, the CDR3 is TGTGCCAGCAGCCCGCGGGGGCAGTACGAGCAGTACTTC. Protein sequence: CASSPRGQYEQYF. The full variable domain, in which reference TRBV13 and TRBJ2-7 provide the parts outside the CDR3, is AAGVIQSPRHLIKEKRETATLKCYPIPRHDTVYWYQQGPGQDPQFLISFYEKMQSDKGSIPDRFSAQQFSDYHSELNMSSLELGDSALYFCASSPRGQYEQYFGPGTRLTVT.

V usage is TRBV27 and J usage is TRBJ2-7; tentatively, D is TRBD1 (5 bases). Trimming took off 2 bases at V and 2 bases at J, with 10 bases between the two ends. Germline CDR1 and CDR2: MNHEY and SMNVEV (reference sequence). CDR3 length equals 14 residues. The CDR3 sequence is CASSLTQGTYEQYF. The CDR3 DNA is TGTGCCAGCAGTTTAACGCAGGGAACCTACGAGCAGTACTTC.